A selection of T cell receptor beta chains follows, all from one sample in a study of blood T cell repertoires in COVID-19. This table comes from immunoSEQ multiplex PCR, and its TCRdb copy is limited to in-frame clones, with some not included. Among more than 150,000 clones listed, around nine tenths were seen once. Source material: peripheral blood. Every receptor here comes from a woman in her 70s with acute or convalescent COVID-19. The CDR3 runs from the conserved cysteine through the conserved F or W. The D gene is left open where the match is weak. Only some rows state a clone size, as once, few, many or a class for expanded clones.

clone_size cdr3_length j_call v_call d_call cdr3_nt cdr3_aa
once 16 TRBJ1-6 TRBV6-2/TRBV6-3 . TGTGCCAGCAGTTACTCGAGCAGGTCCTTCAATTCACCCCTCCACTTT CASSYSSRSFNSPLHF
. 11 TRBJ2-5 TRBV7-9 . TGTGCCGGGGCGGAACAAGAGACCCAGTACTTC CAGAEQETQYF
. 15 TRBJ1-3 TRBV2 . TGTGCCAGCACTCCCGAGGGAATTCGGGGAAACACCATATATTTT CASTPEGIRGNTIYF
. 16 TRBJ2-3 TRBV19 . TGTGCCAGTAGTATAGTGGCGGCGCAACGCACAGATACGCAGTATTTT CASSIVAAQRTDTQYF
. 16 TRBJ1-6 TRBV11-2 . TGTGCCAGCAGCTTAGACGCGGGCTCCTATAATTCACCCCTCCACTTT CASSLDAGSYNSPLHF
. 16 TRBJ1-5 TRBV28 TRBD1 TGTGCCAGCAGTTTATGGGGACAGGGGGTCAATCAGCCCCAGCATTTT CASSLWGQGVNQPQHF
. 14 TRBJ2-2 TRBV2 . TGTGCCAGCCTCGGTCTGCGGAACACCGGGGAGCTGTTTTTT CASLGLRNTGELFF
. 13 TRBJ1-1 TRBV12-3/TRBV12-4 . TGTGCCAGCAGTCGAACAGCTAACACTGAAGCTTTCTTT CASSRTANTEAFF
. 12 TRBJ1-2 TRBV11-2 . TGTGCCAGCAGCTTAGTCAGGGATGGCTACACCTTC CASSLVRDGYTF
once 13 TRBJ1-2 TRBV28 . TGTGCCAGCAGTTACAGGGCACGCTATGGCTACACCTTC CASSYRARYGYTF
. 13 TRBJ1-6 TRBV2 . TGTGCCAGCAGCGGGGGCTATAATTCACCCCTCCACTTT CASSGGYNSPLHF
once 13 TRBJ1-2 TRBV12-3/TRBV12-4 TRBD1 TGTGCCAGCAGTGCCGGGACAGCTGGTGGCTACACCTTC CASSAGTAGGYTF
. 15 TRBJ1-3 TRBV28 . TGTGCCAGCAGTTTAGCGGGGAGCTCTGGAAACACCATATATTTT CASSLAGSSGNTIYF
. 17 TRBJ1-2 TRBV2 . TGTGCCACCAAAGGAGGAGGACGGGCTGTAGGGAACTATGGCTACACCTTC CATKGGGRAVGNYGYTF
. 13 TRBJ1-1 TRBV18 . TGTGCCAGCACCCCAGTTACAGAAAGTGAAGCTTTCTTT CASTPVTESEAFF
. 15 TRBJ2-5 TRBV5-1 TRBD2 TGCGCCAGCAGCCCCCCGGGACTAGCGAAAGAGACCCAGTACTTC CASSPPGLAKETQYF
. 15 TRBJ2-5 TRBV10-1 TRBD1 TGCGCCAGCAGTGACCAGGGGGCGCAAAGGGAGACCCAGTACTTC CASSDQGAQRETQYF
. 8 TRBJ2-5 TRBV7-8 . TGTGCCAGCAGCCTAAAGCACTTC CASSLKHF
. 18 TRBJ2-2 TRBV21-1 . TGTGCCAGCAAACACCAAACAAAGGGACACGCGCGCACCGGGGAGCTGTTTTTT CASKHQTKGHARTGELFF
. 16 TRBJ2-1 TRBV5-1 TRBD2 TGCGCCAGCAGCTTGGAGGGCGGGGGGCTCTACAATGAGCAGTTCTTC CASSLEGGGLYNEQFF
. 16 TRBJ1-1 TRBV4-3 . TGCGCCAGCAGCCAAGATCTTAACAGACTAAACACTGAAGCTTTCTTT CASSQDLNRLNTEAFF
. 11 TRBJ2-5 TRBV28 . TGTGCCAGCAGTTTCGCCCGGGCCCAGTACTTC CASSFARAQYF
few 14 TRBJ1-1 TRBV7-2 . TGTGCCAGCAGCTTAGTTTTTGGAGGGCTTGAAGCTTTCTTT CASSLVFGGLEAFF
. 15 TRBJ1-3 TRBV5-1 . TGCGCCAGCAGCTTGGTCCCAGGGGCTGGAAACACCATATATTTT CASSLVPGAGNTIYF
. 14 TRBJ2-5 TRBV12-5 . TGTGCTAGTGGTTTGGTCTCCTTAATGGAGACCCAGTACTTC CASGLVSLMETQYF
. 17 TRBJ1-5 TRBV19 TRBD1 TGTGCCAGTAGTTCTGACAGGGGACGAAGAGGCAATCAGCCCCAGCATTTT CASSSDRGRRGNQPQHF
. 16 TRBJ1-1 TRBV6-5 TRBD1 TGTGCCAGCAGTTACTACATGACAGGGGGCGGCACTGAAGCTTTCTTT CASSYYMTGGGTEAFF
. 14 TRBJ2-5 TRBV7-2 . TGTGCCAGCAGCCCCTTTGGGGCTGGGGAGACCCAGTACTTC CASSPFGAGETQYF
once 13 TRBJ2-5 TRBV27 . TGTGCCAGCAGTAGAACAGGGATGGAGACCCAGTACTTC CASSRTGMETQYF
. 15 TRBJ2-7 TRBV18 TRBD1 TGTGCCAGCTCACCACCGGGACAGGGATGGAGGGAGCAGTACTTC CASSPPGQGWREQYF
. 17 TRBJ2-6 TRBV18 . TGTGCCAGCTCACCCGGTCACCTCGCCTCTGGGGCCAACGTCCTGACTTTC CASSPGHLASGANVLTF
. 15 TRBJ1-6 TRBV28 TRBD1 TGTGCCAGCATAATCCGGACAGGGGGAAATTCACCCCTCCACTTT CASIIRTGGNSPLHF
. 18 TRBJ1-6 TRBV14 . TGTGCCAGCAGCCAAGCACGGGGGAGCAGCTCCTATAATTCACCCCTCCACTTT CASSQARGSSSYNSPLHF
. 15 TRBJ2-3 TRBV5-6 TRBD1 TGTGCCAGCAGCTCAAACAGGGGGGGCACAGATACGCAGTATTTT CASSSNRGGTDTQYF
. 16 TRBJ2-2 TRBV7-6 . TGTGCCAGCAGCTTAGGTGTGGGCCGGGGCACCGGGGAGCTGTTTTTT CASSLGVGRGTGELFF
. 15 TRBJ2-4 TRBV6-5 . TGTGCCAGCAGAGACAGCACACTAGCCAAAAACATTCAGTACTTC CASRDSTLAKNIQYF
. 12 TRBJ2-3 TRBV6-2/TRBV6-3 . TGTGCCAGCAGTTACGGGGGGACGGCAGCTGATTTT CASSYGGTAADF
. 14 TRBJ1-1 TRBV19 . TGTGCCAGTAGTAGAGGGGGAAGTGGCACTGAAGCTTTCTTT CASSRGGSGTEAFF
. 15 TRBJ2-3 TRBV7-8 . TGTGCCAGCAGCTTAACACAGGGAAGGGCAGATACGCAGTATTTT CASSLTQGRADTQYF
. 15 TRBJ1-4 TRBV7-9 TRBD1 TGTGCCAGCAGCCGCGGGACAGCATTTAATGAAAAACTGTTTTTT CASSRGTAFNEKLFF
. 15 TRBJ2-7 TRBV9 . TGTGCCAGCAGTCCGGGCAGGGATTCCGCCTACGAGCAGTACTTC CASSPGRDSAYEQYF
once 14 TRBJ1-1 TRBV5-1 . TGCGCCAGCAGCTTGAGCACTATGAACACTGAAGCTTTCTTT CASSLSTMNTEAFF
. 18 TRBJ2-4 TRBV4-3 . TGCGCCAGCAGCTTCTCGTCCGGGACTGGCCAGGCCAAAAACATTCAGTACTTC CASSFSSGTGQAKNIQYF
few 17 TRBJ1-4 TRBV28 . TGTGCCAGCAGTTTAGGTCCCGGTGTCAGGTTACACGAAAAACTGTTTTTT CASSLGPGVRLHEKLFF
. 16 TRBJ1-3 TRBV6-5 . TGTGCCAGCAGTTACTCGTACCGAGGCTCTGGAAACACCATATATTTT CASSYSYRGSGNTIYF
. 13 TRBJ2-5 TRBV19 . TGTGCCAGTAGTATTGGATCGGCGGGGACCCAGTACTTC CASSIGSAGTQYF
. 20 TRBJ2-4 TRBV9 TRBD2 TGTGCCAGCAGCGCGGGAGGGTCAGGGACCGCCGATGTGGCCAAAAACATTCAGTACTTC CASSAGGSGTADVAKNIQYF
once 20 TRBJ2-7 TRBV4-2 TRBD2 TGTGCCAGCAGCCGGCCTGGACTAGCGGGGGCCCCGGTGAGCTCCTACGAGCAGTACTTC CASSRPGLAGAPVSSYEQYF
. 16 TRBJ2-1 TRBV19 . TGTGCCAGTAGTCGGGGGGCCAGGGCCCACTACAATGAGCAGTTCTTC CASSRGARAHYNEQFF
. 13 TRBJ1-2 TRBV3-1/TRBV3-2 TRBD1 TGTGCCAGCAGCCCCCAGACAGGGAATGGCTACACCTTC CASSPQTGNGYTF